The text below deals with one TCR beta chain. This sample is part of a study of blood T cell repertoires in COVID-19. In Seattle, patients joined the study during active infection and were tracked longitudinally. CDR1 and CDR2 from the germline V gene are MNHNY and SVGAGI (reference sequence). V shed 6 bases and J shed 2 bases, with 5 bases lying between them. The CDR3 has 11 amino acids. Assay used: immunoSEQ multiplex PCR; TCRdb lists only in-frame clones, some missing. In the table there are more than 45,000 clones, roughly 87% of which are singletons. This chain connects TRBV6-6 to TRBJ2-7; D unclear. This sequence was found in a woman at least 80 years old with COVID-19, enrolled during active disease. The sequenced sample was peripheral blood. CDR3 DNA sequence: TGTGCCAGCAGCAGTACCTACGAGCAGTACTTC. Encoded protein: CASSSTYEQYF.